This is a list of T cell receptor beta chains from one sample in a study of identical twins. TCRdb ran MiXCR on the 5' RACE reads and lists one entry per CDR3 protein. The data show around 490,000 distinct CDR3 sequences, more than 13% seen once. These data were likewise used in another study, on yellow fever vaccine responses in identical twins.

Sequencing input: CD4+ T cells sorted from blood. The source of these receptors is a woman between 18 and 29 years old in good health. Both conserved end residues are part of each CDR3. D genes are given only for firm matches. Size values are once, few and many counts, or a class for expanded clones, and some rows have none.

TRBJ2-2	TRBD2	TRBV6-5	.	CASSYNLAGVKELFF	TGTGCCAGCAGTTACAATCTAGCGGGGGTGAAGGAGCTGTTTTTT
TRBJ2-2	.	TRBV20-1	few	CSAKRGNTGELFF	TGCAGTGCTAAACGGGGAAACACCGGGGAGCTGTTTTTT
TRBJ2-7	.	TRBV14	.	CASSQGGLRQSAYEQYF	TGTGCCAGCAGCCAAGGAGGGTTGCGACAGTCGGCCTACGAGCAGTACTTC
TRBJ1-3	.	TRBV4-1	.	CASSQEGGQGTIYF	TGCGCCAGCAGCCAAGAGGGGGGCCAAGGCACCATATATTTT
TRBJ2-3	.	TRBV7-8	.	CASSLVRRGRTDTQYF	TGTGCCAGCAGCTTAGTGCGGCGAGGGCGCACAGATACGCAGTATTTT
TRBJ1-5	TRBD1	TRBV28	few	CASGTGVGLDNQPQHF	TGTGCCAGCGGGACAGGGGTGGGTCTCGACAATCAGCCCCAGCATTTT
TRBJ2-3	.	TRBV7-3	.	CASSLGLSSGTQYF	TGTGCCAGCAGCTTAGGGCTATCCTCCGGTACGCAGTATTTT
TRBJ1-5	.	TRBV29-1	.	CSVGHSNQPQHF	TGCAGCGTCGGACACTCCAATCAGCCCCAGCATTTT
TRBJ2-3	TRBD2	TRBV19	.	CASSTPLAGGTDTQYF	TGTGCCAGTAGTACCCCACTAGCGGGGGGCACAGATACGCAGTATTTT
TRBJ2-1	.	TRBV15	.	CATSRGVGYNEQFF	TGTGCCACCAGCAGAGGGGTGGGCTACAATGAGCAGTTCTTC
TRBJ2-7	.	TRBV6-2/TRBV6-3	few	CASSYRSDYEQYF	TGTGCCAGCAGTTACCGGTCTGACTACGAGCAGTACTTC
TRBJ2-7	.	TRBV10-3	few	CAIGAVDEQYF	TGTGCCATCGGAGCGGTGGACGAGCAGTACTTC
TRBJ2-5	TRBD2	TRBV12-5	few	CASGFTGLAAKQETQYF	TGTGCTAGTGGTTTCACGGGACTAGCGGCGAAACAAGAGACCCAGTACTTC
TRBJ2-1	.	TRBV7-2	few	CASSLDGNNEQFF	TGTGCCAGCAGCTTAGATGGAAACAATGAGCAGTTCTTC
TRBJ1-5	.	TRBV12-3/TRBV12-4	few	CASSLSREQPQHF	TGTGCCAGCAGTTTAAGTAGGGAACAGCCCCAGCATTTT
TRBJ2-7	.	TRBV4-3	.	CASSQGTGAGYEQYF	TGCGCCAGCAGCCAAGGGACGGGAGCGGGTTACGAGCAGTACTTC
TRBJ2-3	TRBD2	TRBV5-1	.	CASSNVAGVVDTQYF	TGCGCCAGCAGTAACGTAGCGGGGGTAGTAGATACGCAGTATTTT
TRBJ2-2	TRBD1	TRBV23-1	.	CASSLGTAYTGELFF	TGCGCCAGCAGCCTCGGGACAGCTTACACCGGGGAGCTGTTTTTT
TRBJ2-5	TRBD1	TRBV27	few	CASSLGPTGGEETQYF	TGTGCCAGCAGCTTAGGGCCGACAGGGGGAGAAGAGACCCAGTACTTC
TRBJ2-2	TRBD2	TRBV6-2/TRBV6-3	.	CASSLAGGAGELFF	TGTGCCAGCAGTCTAGCGGGAGGGGCCGGGGAGCTGTTTTTT
TRBJ2-5	.	TRBV29-1	few	CSVEDLRTVQETQYF	TGCAGCGTTGAAGACCTCCGGACAGTCCAAGAGACCCAGTACTTC
TRBJ2-3	TRBD1	TRBV10-3	.	CAIKGQGDHTDTQYF	TGTGCCATCAAAGGACAGGGCGATCACACAGATACGCAGTATTTT
TRBJ2-2	TRBD2	TRBV9	.	CASSVVAGAGGELFF	TGTGCCAGCAGCGTAGTAGCGGGGGCTGGGGGGGAGCTGTTTTTT
TRBJ2-7	.	TRBV7-2	many	CASSLVLGYEQYF	TGTGCCAGCAGCTTAGTACTTGGCTACGAGCAGTACTTC
TRBJ2-7	TRBD1	TRBV20-1	few	CSATPGQFYEQYF	TGCAGTGCTACCCCGGGACAGTTCTACGAGCAGTACTTC
TRBJ2-3	.	TRBV12-3/TRBV12-4	few	CASSFDGGAGRDTQYF	TGTGCCAGCAGTTTTGATGGGGGCGCTGGGAGAGATACGCAGTATTTT
TRBJ2-1	TRBD2	TRBV12-3/TRBV12-4	few	CASSLSSGGYNEQFF	TGTGCCAGCAGTTTGTCTAGCGGAGGATACAATGAGCAGTTCTTC
TRBJ1-5	.	TRBV5-5	many	CASSPRERIANQPQHF	TGTGCCAGCAGCCCCCGGGAGCGGATAGCAAATCAGCCCCAGCATTTT